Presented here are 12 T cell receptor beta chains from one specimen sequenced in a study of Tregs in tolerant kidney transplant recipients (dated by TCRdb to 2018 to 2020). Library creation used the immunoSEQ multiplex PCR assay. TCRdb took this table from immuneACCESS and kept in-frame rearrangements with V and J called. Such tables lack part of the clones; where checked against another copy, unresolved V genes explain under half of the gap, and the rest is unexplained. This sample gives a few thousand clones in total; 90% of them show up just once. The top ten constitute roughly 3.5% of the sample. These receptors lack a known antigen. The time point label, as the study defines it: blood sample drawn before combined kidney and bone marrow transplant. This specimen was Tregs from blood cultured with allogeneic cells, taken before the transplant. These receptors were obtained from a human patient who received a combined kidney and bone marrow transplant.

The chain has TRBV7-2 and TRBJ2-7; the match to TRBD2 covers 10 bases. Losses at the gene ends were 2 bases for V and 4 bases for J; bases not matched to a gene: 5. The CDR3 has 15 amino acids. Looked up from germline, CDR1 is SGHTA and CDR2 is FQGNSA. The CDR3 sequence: CASSLFLAGAYEQYF. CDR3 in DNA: TGTGCCAGCAGCTTATTCCTAGCGGGGGCTTACGAGCAGTACTTC.

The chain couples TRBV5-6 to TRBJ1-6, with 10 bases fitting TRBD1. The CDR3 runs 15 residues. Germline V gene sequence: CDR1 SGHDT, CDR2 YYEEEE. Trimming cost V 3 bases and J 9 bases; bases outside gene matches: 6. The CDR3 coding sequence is TGTGCCAGCAGCTGGATGGACAGGGGGTTTTCACCCCTCCACTTT. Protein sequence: CASSWMDRGFSPLHF.

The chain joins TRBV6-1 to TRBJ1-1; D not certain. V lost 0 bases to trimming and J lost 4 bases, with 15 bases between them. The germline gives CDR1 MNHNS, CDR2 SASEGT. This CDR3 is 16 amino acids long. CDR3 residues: CASSEAPWAPGTEAFF. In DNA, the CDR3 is TGTGCCAGCAGTGAAGCCCCGTGGGCTCCTGGCACTGAAGCTTTCTTT.

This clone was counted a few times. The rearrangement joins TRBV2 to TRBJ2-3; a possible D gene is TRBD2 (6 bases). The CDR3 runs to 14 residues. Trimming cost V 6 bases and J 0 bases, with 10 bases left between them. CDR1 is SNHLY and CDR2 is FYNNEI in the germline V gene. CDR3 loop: CASRGGTSTDTQYF. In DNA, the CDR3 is TGTGCCAGCAGGGGGGGAACGAGCACAGATACGCAGTATTTT.

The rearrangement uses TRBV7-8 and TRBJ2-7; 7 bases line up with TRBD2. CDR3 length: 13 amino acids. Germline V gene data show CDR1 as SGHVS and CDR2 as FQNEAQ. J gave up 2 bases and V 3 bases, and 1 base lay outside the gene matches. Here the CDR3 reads CASSFRGAYEQYF. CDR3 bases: TGTGCCAGCAGCTTCCGGGGGGCCTACGAGCAGTACTTC.

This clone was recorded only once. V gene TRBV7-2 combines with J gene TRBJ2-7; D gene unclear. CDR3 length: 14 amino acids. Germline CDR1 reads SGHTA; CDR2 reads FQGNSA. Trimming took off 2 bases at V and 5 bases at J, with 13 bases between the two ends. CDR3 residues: CASSLRASTDEQYF. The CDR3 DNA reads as TGTGCCAGCAGCTTACGAGCCTCCACAGACGAGCAGTACTTC.

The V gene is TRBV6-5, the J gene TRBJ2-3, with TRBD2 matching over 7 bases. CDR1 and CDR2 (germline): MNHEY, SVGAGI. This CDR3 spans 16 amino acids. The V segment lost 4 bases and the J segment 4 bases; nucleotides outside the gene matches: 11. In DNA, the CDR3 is TGTGCCAGCAGTTGGGGGACTAAGACGATATCAGATACGCAGTATTTT. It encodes CASSWGTKTISDTQYF.

CDR3 DNA: TGTGCTAGTGGTCCAGGACAGGGTCGCTCAGCTTTCTTT. It specifies CASGPGQGRSAFF. The V and J genes are TRBV12-5 and TRBJ1-1; 8 bases map to TRBD1. V lost 5 bases and J lost 10; bases outside the gene matches: 9. Germline V CDR1 and CDR2: LGHNT, FRNRAP. The CDR3 contains 13 residues.

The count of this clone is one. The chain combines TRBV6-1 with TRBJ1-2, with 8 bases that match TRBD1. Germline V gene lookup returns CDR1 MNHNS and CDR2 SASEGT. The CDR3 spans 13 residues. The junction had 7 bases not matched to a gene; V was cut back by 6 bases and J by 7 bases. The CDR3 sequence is CASRQQGVGGYTF. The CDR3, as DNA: TGTGCCAGCAGACAACAGGGGGTAGGTGGCTACACCTTC.

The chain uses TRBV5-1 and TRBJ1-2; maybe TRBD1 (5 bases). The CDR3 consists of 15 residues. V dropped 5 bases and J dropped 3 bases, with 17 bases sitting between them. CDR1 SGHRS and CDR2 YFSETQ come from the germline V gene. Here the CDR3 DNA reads TGCGCCAGCAGACAGGTGGAGGGCGGGGACTATGGCTACACCTTC. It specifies CASRQVEGGDYGYTF.

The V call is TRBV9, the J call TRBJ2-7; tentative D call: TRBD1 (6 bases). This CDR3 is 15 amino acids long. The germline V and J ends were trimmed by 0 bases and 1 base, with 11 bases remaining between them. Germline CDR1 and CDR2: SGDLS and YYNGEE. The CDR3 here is CASSVAQGYSYEQYF. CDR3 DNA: TGTGCCAGCAGCGTAGCACAGGGATATTCCTACGAGCAGTACTTC.

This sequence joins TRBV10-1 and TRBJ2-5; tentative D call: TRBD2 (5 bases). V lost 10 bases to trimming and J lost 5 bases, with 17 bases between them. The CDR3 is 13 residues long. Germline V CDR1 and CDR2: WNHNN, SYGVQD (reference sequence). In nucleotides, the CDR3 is TGCGCCACCCTTTGCGGGCTAGGCGAGACCCAGTACTTC. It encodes CATLCGLGETQYF.